A selection of T cell receptor beta chains follows, all from one sample in a study of regulatory T cells in long-lasting Graves disease. MiXCR was run by TCRdb on the multiplex PCR reads, yielding one entry per CDR3 protein. The profile shows about 350,000 distinct CDR3 sequences, 15% to 20% of them singletons. This same sample was also part of a study on T cells in Graves' hyperthyroidism and ophthalmopathy.

Material: peripheral blood mononuclear cells (PBMCs), obtained at new diagnosis, from a patient treated with antithyroid drugs. The source of these receptors is a young woman with Graves disease. The CDR3 runs from the conserved cysteine through the conserved F or W. D genes are given only for firm matches. The size of a clone is reported for some rows only, either as once, few or many, or as a class for expanded clones.

abundance: few
v_gene: TRBV6-1
j_gene: TRBJ1-1
d_gene: TRBD1
CDR3nt: TGTGCCACCGACGCCCCAGGGGGCGGTGAAGCTTTCTTT
CDR3aa: CATDAPGGGEAFF

abundance: -
v_gene: TRBV9
j_gene: TRBJ2-5
d_gene: -
CDR3nt: TGTGCCAGCAGTACCCTTGATGGTGGCGGGACCCAGTACTTC
CDR3aa: CASSTLDGGGTQYF

abundance: -
v_gene: TRBV6-1
j_gene: TRBJ2-1
d_gene: -
CDR3nt: TGTGCCAGCAGTGATGGACGGGGGACGAGAGTCAGTGAGCAGTTCTTC
CDR3aa: CASSDGRGTRVSEQFF

abundance: many
v_gene: TRBV30
j_gene: TRBJ1-5
d_gene: -
CDR3nt: TGTGCCTGGAGCGACGACATTAATCAGCCCCAGCATTTT
CDR3aa: CAWSDDINQPQHF

abundance: many
v_gene: TRBV5-1
j_gene: TRBJ2-1
d_gene: TRBD1
CDR3nt: TGCGCCAGCAGCCAGACGACAGGGTCAAATGAGCAGTTCTTC
CDR3aa: CASSQTTGSNEQFF

abundance: many
v_gene: TRBV20-1
j_gene: TRBJ2-5
d_gene: -
CDR3nt: TGCAGTGCTCTCTCAGGGGTGGAGACCCAGTACTTC
CDR3aa: CSALSGVETQYF

abundance: many
v_gene: TRBV7-9
j_gene: TRBJ2-7
d_gene: TRBD2
CDR3nt: TGTGCCAGCAGCTCACCGGGACTAGCCTACGAGCAGTACTTC
CDR3aa: CASSSPGLAYEQYF

abundance: -
v_gene: TRBV24-1
j_gene: TRBJ2-1
d_gene: TRBD2
CDR3nt: TGTGCCACCAGTGATCGGACTAGCCGCGTGAATGAGCAGTTCTTC
CDR3aa: CATSDRTSRVNEQFF

abundance: -
v_gene: TRBV19
j_gene: TRBJ2-1
d_gene: -
CDR3nt: TGTGCCAGTAGTAATGGGGGAAATTTCCACAATGAGCAGTTCTTC
CDR3aa: CASSNGGNFHNEQFF

abundance: many
v_gene: TRBV7-9
j_gene: TRBJ2-1
d_gene: TRBD2
CDR3nt: TGTGCCAGCAGCCCGACTAGCGGGTTCTCCTACAATGAGCAGTTCTTC
CDR3aa: CASSPTSGFSYNEQFF

abundance: many
v_gene: TRBV15
j_gene: TRBJ1-2
d_gene: TRBD1
CDR3nt: TGTGCCACCAGCACGGGGACAGGGGGCCTCTATGGCTACACCTTC
CDR3aa: CATSTGTGGLYGYTF

abundance: many
v_gene: TRBV7-8
j_gene: TRBJ1-2
d_gene: -
CDR3nt: TGTGCCAGCAGCTTGCTGGGGGCCTACACCTTC
CDR3aa: CASSLLGAYTF

abundance: many
v_gene: TRBV12-3/TRBV12-4
j_gene: TRBJ1-1
d_gene: TRBD1
CDR3nt: TGTGCCAGCAGTGATAGACAGGGCGGAAAAGCTTTCTTT
CDR3aa: CASSDRQGGKAFF

abundance: -
v_gene: TRBV28
j_gene: TRBJ1-3
d_gene: -
CDR3nt: TGTGCCAGCAGTTCCAGCGCCGGAAACACCATATGTTTT
CDR3aa: CASSSSAGNTICF

abundance: -
v_gene: TRBV15
j_gene: TRBJ1-6
d_gene: -
CDR3nt: TGTGCCACCGAGCCTCAGGAGGGGCGCCGGGGGAATTCACCCCTCCACTTT
CDR3aa: CATEPQEGRRGNSPLHF

abundance: -
v_gene: TRBV14
j_gene: TRBJ2-7
d_gene: -
CDR3nt: TGTGCCAGCAGCCAAGAATTACAGGCCTCCTACGAGCAGTACTTC
CDR3aa: CASSQELQASYEQYF

abundance: -
v_gene: TRBV19
j_gene: TRBJ2-7
d_gene: TRBD2
CDR3nt: TGTGCCAGTAGTATAGCGGGACTAGCGGGACAGAGAAACGAGCAGTACTTC
CDR3aa: CASSIAGLAGQRNEQYF